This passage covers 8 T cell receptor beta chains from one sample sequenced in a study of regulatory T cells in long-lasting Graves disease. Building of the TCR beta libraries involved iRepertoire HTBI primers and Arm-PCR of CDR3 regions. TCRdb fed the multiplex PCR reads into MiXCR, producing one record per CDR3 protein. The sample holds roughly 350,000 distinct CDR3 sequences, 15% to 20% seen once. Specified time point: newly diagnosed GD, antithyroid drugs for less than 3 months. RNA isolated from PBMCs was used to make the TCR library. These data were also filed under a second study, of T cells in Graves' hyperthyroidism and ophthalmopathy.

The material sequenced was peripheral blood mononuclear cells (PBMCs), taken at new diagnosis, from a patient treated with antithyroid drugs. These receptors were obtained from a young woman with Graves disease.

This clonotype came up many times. Here the CDR3 DNA reads TGTGCCAGCAGCCAACAGGGTTATGGAAAACTGTTTTTT. It translates to CASSQQGYGKLFF. The rearrangement links TRBV3-1 to TRBJ1-4; possibly TRBD1 for D (5 bases). CDR3 length: 13 residues. The ends were cut back, 2 bases at V and 10 bases at J, with 11 bases in the middle. The germline CDR1 and CDR2 sequences are LGHDT and YNNKEL (reference sequence).

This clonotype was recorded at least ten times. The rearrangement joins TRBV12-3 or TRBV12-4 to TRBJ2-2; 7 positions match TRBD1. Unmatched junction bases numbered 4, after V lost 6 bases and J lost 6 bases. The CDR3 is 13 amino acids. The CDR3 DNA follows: TGTGCCAGCAGGGGGACAGTAGCCGGGGAGCTGTTTTTT. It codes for CASRGTVAGELFF.

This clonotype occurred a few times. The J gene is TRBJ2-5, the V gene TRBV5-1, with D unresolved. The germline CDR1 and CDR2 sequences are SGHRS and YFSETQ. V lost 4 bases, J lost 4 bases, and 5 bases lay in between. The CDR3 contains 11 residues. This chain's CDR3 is CASSASETQYF. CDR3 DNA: TGCGCCAGCAGCGCTTCAGAGACCCAGTACTTC.

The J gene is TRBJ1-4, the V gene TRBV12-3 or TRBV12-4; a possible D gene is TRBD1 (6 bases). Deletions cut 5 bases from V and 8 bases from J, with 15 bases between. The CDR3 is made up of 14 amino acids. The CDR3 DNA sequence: TGTGCCAGCAGTACACAGGGTATAGGGGAAAAACTGTTTTTT. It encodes CASSTQGIGEKLFF.

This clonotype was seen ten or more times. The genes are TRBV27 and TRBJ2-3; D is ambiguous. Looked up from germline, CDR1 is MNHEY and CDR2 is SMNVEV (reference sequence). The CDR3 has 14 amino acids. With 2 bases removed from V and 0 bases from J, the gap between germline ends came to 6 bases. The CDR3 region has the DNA TGTGCCAGCAGTTTACACCAAAGCACAGATACGCAGTATTTT. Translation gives CASSLHQSTDTQYF.

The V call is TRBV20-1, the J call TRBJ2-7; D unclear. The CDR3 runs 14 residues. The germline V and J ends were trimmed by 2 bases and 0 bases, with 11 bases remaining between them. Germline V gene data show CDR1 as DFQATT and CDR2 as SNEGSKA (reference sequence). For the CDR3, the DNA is TGCAGTGCTAGACGATCGACAAGCTCCTACGAGCAGTACTTC. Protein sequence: CSARRSTSSYEQYF.

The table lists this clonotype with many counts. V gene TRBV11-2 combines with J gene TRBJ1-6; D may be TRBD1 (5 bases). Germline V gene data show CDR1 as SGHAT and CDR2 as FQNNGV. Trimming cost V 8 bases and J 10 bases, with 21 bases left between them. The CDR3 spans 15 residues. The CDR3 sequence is CASGPGAIRVSPLHF. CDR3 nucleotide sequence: TGTGCCAGCGGTCCCGGGGCGATCCGGGTGTCACCCCTCCACTTT.

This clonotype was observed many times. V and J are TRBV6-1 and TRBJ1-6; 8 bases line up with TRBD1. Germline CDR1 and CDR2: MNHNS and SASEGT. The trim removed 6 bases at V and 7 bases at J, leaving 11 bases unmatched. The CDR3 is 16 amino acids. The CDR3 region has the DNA TGTGCCAGCAGGCAAACGGGACAGGCGGTAAATTCACCCCTCCACTTT. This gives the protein CASRQTGQAVNSPLHF.